This TCR beta chain originates from a study of cytomegalovirus exposure and HLA in healthy donors (dated by TCRdb to about 2017). Concerning the study at large: According to a later analysis, the approximately 120 validation repertoires were produced on the same platform as the 666 repertoires of the first cohort. The study was designed to test whether signatures of past pathogen exposure could be identified by cataloging public T cell receptors. In addition to the first cohort of around 670 subjects, a separate validation cohort of approximately 130 different subjects was used. To predict cytomegalovirus infection status, the study brought together high-throughput TCR immunosequencing, statistical association of individual TCRs with disease status, and machine learning. General conclusions and limits of the study: The study listed 150 to 200 TCR beta chains as associated with cytomegalovirus. In vitro tests confirmed that a few of the cytomegalovirus-associated TCR beta chains recognize cytomegalovirus antigens. Most TCR sequences were observed very rarely across donors, whereas some public TCRs were present in many individuals. A later analysis found that TCRs clustered in the first cohort also tended to co-occur in the 120 validation repertoires, with approximately 95% of cluster scores above 0. A later analysis had no HLA typing for the validation cohort, so co-occurrence there was scored across all 110 or so repertoires. The classifier was reported to diagnose cytomegalovirus status with high specificity and sensitivity in both the original cohort and the validation cohort. The authors suggested that the approach could potentially be extended to other disease states and immunological phenotypes.

Remarks on this clone: Its antigen is still unknown. Base qualities are missing; no much larger clone stands one base away.

Unmatched junction bases come to 6, with V trimmed by 0 bases and J by 2 bases. The CDR3 covers 16 residues, taking in both the cysteine and the phenylalanine. The kept DNA is CDR3 alone, 48 bases in frame from the first base. The germline V gene (reference sequence) gives CDR1 as GTSNPN and CDR2 as SVGIG. The donors belonged to the validation cohort of around 110 subjects, which was separate from the 666-subject first cohort. To prepare the library, the immunoSEQ multiplex PCR assay was applied. The source study handled its data this way. A statistical classification framework was developed to diagnose cytomegalovirus status using the catalog of TCR beta chain sequences. Sourced from immuneACCESS, this table was stored by TCRdb with only in-frame sequences that have V and J called. A share of the clones is absent; for the studies checked, an unresolved V gene accounts for under half, and the remainder has no known explanation. V and J calls and clone size are those listed in that table; D and trimming were worked out from the DNA. This sample comprises around 300,000 clones, 80% to 90% of them detected only once. The ten top clones hold around 1% of the sample.

Sequencing was carried out using PBMCs. The TCR originated in a woman between 18 and 30 years old in good health and CMV-seronegative. The chain employs TRBV30 and TRBJ2-5; TRBD2 lines up with 10 middle nucleotides. The DNA is TGTGCCTGGAGTGTAGGTAGGACTAGCGGACAAGAGACCCAGTACTTC. Translated, this gives CAWSVGRTSGQETQYF.